Sequencing of this TCR beta chain was carried out in a study of control samples from healthy donors and cancer patients. Produced via immunoSEQ multiplex PCR; TCRdb's table is partial and in-frame only. The sample holds 120,000 or so clones; about nine tenths are singletons and the top ten take over 6.5%. The CDR3 is 14 residues long. With 3 bases removed from V and 2 bases from J, the gap between germline ends came to 11 bases. Germline CDR1 is SGDLS and CDR2 is YYNGEE. The rearrangement links TRBV9 to TRBJ2-5; a possible D gene is TRBD2 (6 bases). This TCR derives from a man aged 40-50 years in good health. Material: blood. The CDR3 loop is CASSAGGGQETQYF. Written as DNA, the CDR3 is TGTGCCAGCAGCGCCGGGGGTGGGCAAGAGACCCAGTACTTC. The full variable domain, completed using reference TRBV9 and TRBJ2-5, is DSGVTQTPKHLITATGQRVTLRCSPRSGDLSVYWYQQSLDQGLQFLIQYYNGEERAKGNILERFSAQQFPDLHSELNLSSLELGDSALYFCASSAGGGQETQYFGPGTRLLVL.